This T cell receptor beta chain was identified during a study of T cells in Graves' hyperthyroidism and ophthalmopathy. General study findings and limits: Ophthalmopathy, as predicted by the model, came a median approximately 5.9 months after the prediction.

At least ten counts were recorded for this clonotype. Its antigen is currently unknown. V was pared by 2 bases and J by 5 bases, with 15 bases between. The CDR3 contains 15 residues. TCR beta CDR3 region amplification was performed from RNA transcripts. Using the HTBI primer set, a first-round RT-PCR was run on the TCR CDR3. TCRdb called the multiplex PCR reads again in MiXCR, with one record for every CDR3 protein. The sample shows 300,000 to 450,000 distinct CDR3 sequences, approximately 15% of them seen only once. This receptor was obtained from a woman aged 55-70 years with Graves' hyperthyroidism. Source material: blood. The chain uses TRBV12-3 or TRBV12-4 and TRBJ2-5; perhaps TRBD1 as D (5 bases). CDR3 sequence: CASSLMQGSRETQYF. The DNA for the CDR3 is TGTGCCAGCAGTTTAATGCAGGGTAGTCGGGAGACCCAGTACTTC.